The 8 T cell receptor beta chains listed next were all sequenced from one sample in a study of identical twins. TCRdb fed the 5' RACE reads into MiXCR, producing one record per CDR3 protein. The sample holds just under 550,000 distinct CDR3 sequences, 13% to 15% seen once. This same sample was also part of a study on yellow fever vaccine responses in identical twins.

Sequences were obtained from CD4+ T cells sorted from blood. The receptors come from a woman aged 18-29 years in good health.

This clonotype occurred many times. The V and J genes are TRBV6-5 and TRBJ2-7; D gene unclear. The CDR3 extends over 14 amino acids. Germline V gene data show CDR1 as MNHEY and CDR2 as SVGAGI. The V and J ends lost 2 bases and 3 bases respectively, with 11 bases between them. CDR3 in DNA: TGTGCCAGCAGTTACGGTTTAGCTGGCTACGAGCAGTACTTC. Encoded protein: CASSYGLAGYEQYF.

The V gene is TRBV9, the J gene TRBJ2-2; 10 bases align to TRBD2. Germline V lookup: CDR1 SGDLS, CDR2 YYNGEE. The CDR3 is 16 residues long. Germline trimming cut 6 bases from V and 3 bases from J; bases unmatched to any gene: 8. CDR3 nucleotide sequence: TGTGCCAGCACCAAACTAGCGGGAATGGACACCGGGGAGCTGTTTTTT. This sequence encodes CASTKLAGMDTGELFF.

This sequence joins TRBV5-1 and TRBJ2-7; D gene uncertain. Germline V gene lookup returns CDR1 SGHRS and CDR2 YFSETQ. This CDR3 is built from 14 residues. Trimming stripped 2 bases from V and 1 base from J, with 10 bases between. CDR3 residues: CASSFLATSYEQYF. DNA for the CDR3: TGCGCCAGCAGCTTCCTCGCGACATCCTACGAGCAGTACTTC.

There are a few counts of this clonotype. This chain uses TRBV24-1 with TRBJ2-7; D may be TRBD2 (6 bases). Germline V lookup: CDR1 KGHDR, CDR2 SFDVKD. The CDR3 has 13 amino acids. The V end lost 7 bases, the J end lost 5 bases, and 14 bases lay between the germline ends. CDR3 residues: CATSGRGADEQYF. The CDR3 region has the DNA TGTGCCACCAGCGGGAGAGGGGCGGACGAGCAGTACTTC.

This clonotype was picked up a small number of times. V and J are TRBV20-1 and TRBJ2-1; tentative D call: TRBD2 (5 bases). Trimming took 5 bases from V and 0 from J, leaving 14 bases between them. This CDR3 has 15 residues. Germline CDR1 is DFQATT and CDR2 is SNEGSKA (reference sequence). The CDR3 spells CSAQSGRSSYNEQFF. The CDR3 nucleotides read TGCAGTGCTCAAAGCGGCCGGAGCTCCTACAATGAGCAGTTCTTC.

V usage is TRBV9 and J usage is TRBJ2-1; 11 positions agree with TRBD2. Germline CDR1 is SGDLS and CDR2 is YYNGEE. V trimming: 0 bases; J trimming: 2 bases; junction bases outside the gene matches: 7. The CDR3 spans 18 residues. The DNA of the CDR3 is TGTGCCAGCAGCGTAGGGGTTAGCGGGAGGGTAACCTACAATGAGCAGTTCTTC. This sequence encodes CASSVGVSGRVTYNEQFF.

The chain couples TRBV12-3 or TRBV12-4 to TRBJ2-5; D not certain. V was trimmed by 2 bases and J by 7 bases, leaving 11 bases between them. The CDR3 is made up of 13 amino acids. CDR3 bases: TGTGCCAGCAGTTTACCGCCCCTGGGGACCCAGTACTTC. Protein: CASSLPPLGTQYF.

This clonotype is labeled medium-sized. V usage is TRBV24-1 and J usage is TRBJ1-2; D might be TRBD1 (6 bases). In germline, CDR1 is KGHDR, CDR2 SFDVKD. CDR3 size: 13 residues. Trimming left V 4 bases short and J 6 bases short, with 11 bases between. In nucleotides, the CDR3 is TGTGCCACCAGTGAGTCCGGGGGCGATGGCTACACCTTC. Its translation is CATSESGGDGYTF.